Detailed here is one T cell receptor beta chain. This sample is part of a study of blood T cell repertoires in COVID-19. This table comes from immunoSEQ multiplex PCR, and its TCRdb copy is limited to in-frame clones, with some not included. The sample holds a few hundred thousand clones, over 75% seen once. V shed 5 bases and J 4 bases; nucleotides not matched to a gene: 5. Germline V CDR1 and CDR2: SGDLS, YYNGEE. The CDR3 sequence is 15 residues long. Sequenced material: PBMCs or T cells enriched from blood (not recorded which). V gene TRBV9 combines with J gene TRBJ2-1; 11 bases are a match to TRBD2. This clonotype originated in a woman in her forties or fifties who had recovered from COVID-19. This chain's CDR3 is CASSPTSGAYNEQFF. CDR3 sequence (DNA): TGTGCCAGCAGTCCGACTAGCGGGGCATACAATGAGCAGTTCTTC.